Presented here are 2 T cell receptor beta chains from one specimen sequenced in a study of cytomegalovirus exposure and HLA in healthy donors. The primer mix had 60 Vbeta and 13 Jbeta primers. Some clones are missing from TCRdb's copy, which holds only in-frame ones; the method was immunoSEQ multiplex PCR. There are about 39,000 clones in the sample, with 2.5% to 3.5% held by the top ten. The sample was PBMCs. The receptors were gathered from a woman between 25 and 40 years old in good health and CMV-seropositive.

The chain joins TRBV7-9 to TRBJ1-2; TRBD1 aligns across 7 bases. V lost 4 bases to trimming and J lost 4 bases; unmatched junction nucleotides: 9. Germline assignment: CDR1 SEHNR and CDR2 FQNEAQ (reference sequence). The CDR3 has 15 residues. DNA for the CDR3: TGTGCCAGCAGCTCCTGGGACAGAGACTCCTATGGCTACACCTTC. Its protein is CASSSWDRDSYGYTF. The full variable domain, rest sourced from reference TRBV7-9 and TRBJ1-2, is DTGVSQNPRHKITKRGQNVTFRCDPISEHNRLYWYRQTLGQGPEFLTYFQNEAQLEKSRLLSDRFSAERPKGSFSTLEIQRTEQGDSAMYLCASSSWDRDSYGYTFGSGTRLTVV.

The chain combines TRBV13 with TRBJ1-2; 7 nucleotides align to TRBD1. The trim removed 4 bases at V and 8 bases at J, leaving 10 bases unmatched. Germline V gives CDR1 PRHDT, CDR2 FYEKMQ (reference sequence). CDR3 size: 14 residues. The CDR3 loop reads CASSSTGVVRGYTF. CDR3 DNA sequence: TGTGCCAGCAGCTCTACAGGGGTGGTTCGAGGCTACACCTTC.